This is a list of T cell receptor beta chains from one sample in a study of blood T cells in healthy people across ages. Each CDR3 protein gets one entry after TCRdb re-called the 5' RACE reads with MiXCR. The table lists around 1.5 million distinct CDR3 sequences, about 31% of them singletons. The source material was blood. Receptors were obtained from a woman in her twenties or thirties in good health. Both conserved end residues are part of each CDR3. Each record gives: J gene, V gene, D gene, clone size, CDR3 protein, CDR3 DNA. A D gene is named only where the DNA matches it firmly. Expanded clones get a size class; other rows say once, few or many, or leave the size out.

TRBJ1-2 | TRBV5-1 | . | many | CASSEGLANYGYTF | TGCGCCAGCAGCGAGGGGTTAGCTAACTATGGCTACACCTTC
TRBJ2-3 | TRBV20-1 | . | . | CSAPPDISTDTQYF | TGCAGTGCCCCCCCGGACATAAGCACAGATACGCAGTATTTT
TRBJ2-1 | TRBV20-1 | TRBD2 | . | CSASSGDSYNEQFF | TGCAGTGCCAGTAGCGGGGACTCCTACAATGAGCAGTTCTTC
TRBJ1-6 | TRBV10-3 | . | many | CAISELGGGSPLHF | TGTGCCATCAGTGAGTTGGGGGGCGGATCACCCCTCCACTTT
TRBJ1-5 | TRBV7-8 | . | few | CASSLALSLSDQPQHF | TGTGCCAGCAGCTTAGCGCTCAGTCTCTCGGATCAGCCCCAGCATTTT
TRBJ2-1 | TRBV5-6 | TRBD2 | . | CASSLAGMASGTHEQFF | TGTGCCAGCAGCTTGGCGGGTATGGCTAGCGGGACCCATGAGCAGTTCTTC
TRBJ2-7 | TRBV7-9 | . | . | CASSLIKGPGYEQYF | TGTGCCAGCAGCTTAATCAAGGGTCCTGGCTACGAGCAGTACTTC
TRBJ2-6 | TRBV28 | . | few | CASTPGRSSGANVLTF | TGTGCCAGCACCCCGGGACGAAGCTCTGGGGCCAACGTCCTGACTTTC
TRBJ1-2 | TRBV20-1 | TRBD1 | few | CSASRGGQGNYGYTF | TGCAGTGCTTCAAGAGGGGGACAGGGGAACTATGGCTACACCTTC
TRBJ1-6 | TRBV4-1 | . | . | CASSQDSFWSSYNSPLHF | TGCGCCAGCAGCCAAGATTCCTTCTGGAGCTCCTATAATTCACCCCTCCACTTT
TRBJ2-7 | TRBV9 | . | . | CASGTNYEQYF | TGTGCCAGCGGGACAAACTACGAGCAGTACTTC
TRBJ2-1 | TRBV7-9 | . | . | CASSLAAHNEQFF | TGTGCCAGCAGCTTAGCAGCGCACAATGAGCAGTTCTTC
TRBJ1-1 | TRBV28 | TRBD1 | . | CASSDPGTANEAFF | TGTGCCAGCAGTGACCCAGGGACAGCTAATGAAGCTTTCTTT
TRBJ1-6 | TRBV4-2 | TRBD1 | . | CASSQGDRDNSPLHF | TGTGCCAGCAGCCAAGGGGACAGAGATAATTCACCCCTCCACTTT
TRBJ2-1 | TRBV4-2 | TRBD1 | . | CASSQDQDRGNEQFF | TGTGCCAGCAGCCAAGATCAGGACAGGGGCAATGAGCAGTTCTTC
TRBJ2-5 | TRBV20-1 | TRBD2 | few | CSAKIAGVRKTQYF | TGCAGTGCTAAAATAGCGGGGGTTAGAAAGACCCAGTACTTC
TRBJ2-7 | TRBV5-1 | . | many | CASSNNYEQYF | TGCGCCAGCAGCAACAACTACGAGCAGTACTTC
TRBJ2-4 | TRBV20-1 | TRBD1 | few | CSAADRAGNIQYF | TGCAGTGCGGCAGACAGGGCAGGCAACATTCAGTACTTC
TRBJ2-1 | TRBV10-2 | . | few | CASTAMVEGPYNEQFF | TGCGCCAGCACAGCAATGGTGGAGGGCCCCTACAATGAGCAGTTCTTC
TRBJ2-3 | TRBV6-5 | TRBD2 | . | CASSEPASGTDTQYF | TGTGCCAGCAGCGAGCCCGCTAGCGGGACAGATACGCAGTATTTT
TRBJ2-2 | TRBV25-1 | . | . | CASSERVAGALNTGELFF | TGTGCCAGCAGTGAACGGGTGGCAGGGGCCTTGAACACCGGGGAGCTGTTTTTT
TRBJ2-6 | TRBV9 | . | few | CASSVVKGGANVLTF | TGTGCCAGCAGCGTAGTCAAGGGTGGGGCCAACGTCCTGACTTTC
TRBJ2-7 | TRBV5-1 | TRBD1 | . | CASSYGQGIREQYF | TGCGCCAGCAGCTACGGACAGGGTATACGAGAGCAGTACTTC
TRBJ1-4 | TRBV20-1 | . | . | CSAPGQEKLFF | TGCAGTGCCCCAGGGCAGGAAAAACTGTTTTTT
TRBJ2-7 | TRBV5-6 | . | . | CASSFNYAYEQYF | TGTGCCAGCAGCTTTAACTATGCCTACGAGCAGTACTTC
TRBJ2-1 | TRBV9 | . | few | CASSVDPQARSSYNEQFF | TGTGCCAGCAGCGTAGACCCCCAAGCGCGGAGCTCCTACAATGAGCAGTTCTTC
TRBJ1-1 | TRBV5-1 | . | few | CASSGIQGRHTEAFF | TGCGCCAGCAGCGGGATACAGGGTCGGCACACTGAAGCTTTCTTT
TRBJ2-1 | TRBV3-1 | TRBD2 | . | CASSPSGLALSGGGNEQFF | TGTGCCAGCAGCCCATCGGGACTAGCGCTAAGCGGGGGGGGTAATGAGCAGTTCTTC
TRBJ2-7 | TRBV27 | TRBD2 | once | CASRSGGKPYEQYF | TGTGCCAGCAGATCGGGGGGAAAACCCTACGAGCAGTACTTC
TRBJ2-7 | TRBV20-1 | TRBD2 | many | CSVSPGTSGYEQYF | TGCAGTGTTAGCCCTGGGACTAGCGGCTACGAGCAGTACTTC
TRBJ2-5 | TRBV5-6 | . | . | CASHSIRASKQETQYF | TGTGCCAGCCACTCTATCAGGGCTAGCAAGCAAGAGACCCAGTACTTC
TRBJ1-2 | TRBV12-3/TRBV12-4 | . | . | CASSNKGPVAGYTF | TGTGCCAGCAGTAACAAAGGCCCTGTGGCTGGCTACACCTTC
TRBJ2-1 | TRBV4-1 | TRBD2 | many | CASSQDRASGRASRFF | TGCGCCAGCAGCCAAGATCGGGCTAGCGGGAGGGCCTCTCGGTTCTTC
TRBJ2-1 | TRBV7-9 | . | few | CASSFGPSAIEQFF | TGTGCCAGCAGCTTTGGGCCGTCCGCAATTGAGCAGTTCTTC
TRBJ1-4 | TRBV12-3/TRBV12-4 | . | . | CASSGQLREKLFF | TGTGCCAGCAGTGGGCAGTTAAGGGAAAAACTGTTTTTT
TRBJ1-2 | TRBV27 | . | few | CASSLNRVYGYTF | TGTGCCAGCAGTTTAAACAGGGTCTATGGCTACACCTTC
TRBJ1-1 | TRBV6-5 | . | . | CASPAAGTEAFF | TGTGCCAGCCCAGCAGCGGGCACTGAAGCTTTCTTT
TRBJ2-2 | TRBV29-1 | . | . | CSVESGGNTGELFF | TGCAGCGTTGAAAGTGGGGGGAACACCGGGGAGCTGTTTTTT
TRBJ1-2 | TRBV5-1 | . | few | CASGSQDGYTF | TGCGCCAGCGGTAGCCAGGATGGCTACACCTTC
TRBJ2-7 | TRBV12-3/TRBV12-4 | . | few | CASSQGPVTYEQYF | TGTGCCAGCAGCCAGGGGCCCGTTACCTACGAGCAGTACTTC
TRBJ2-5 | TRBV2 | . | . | CASRLWETQYF | TGTGCCAGCAGGCTTTGGGAGACCCAGTACTTC
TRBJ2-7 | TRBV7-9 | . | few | CASSPKLRGVSAYEQYF | TGTGCCAGCAGCCCTAAGCTTCGGGGCGTGAGTGCCTACGAGCAGTACTTC
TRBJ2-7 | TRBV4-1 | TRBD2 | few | CASSPGLVNGEQYF | TGCGCCAGCAGCCCGGGACTAGTTAACGGCGAGCAGTACTTC
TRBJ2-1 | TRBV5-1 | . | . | CASGQGTYNEQFF | TGCGCCAGCGGGCAGGGAACGTACAATGAGCAGTTCTTC
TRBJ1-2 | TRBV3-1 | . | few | CASSQDNGGGYGYTF | TGTGCCAGCAGCCAAGATAATGGAGGCGGGTATGGCTACACCTTC
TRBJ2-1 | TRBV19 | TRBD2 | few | CASSIGLAGTSYNEQFF | TGTGCCAGTAGTATCGGTCTAGCGGGGACCTCCTACAATGAGCAGTTCTTC
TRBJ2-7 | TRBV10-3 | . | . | CAISGHGTDGYEQYF | TGTGCCATCAGTGGTCACGGGACGGACGGGTACGAGCAGTACTTC
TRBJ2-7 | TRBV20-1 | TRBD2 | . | CSARVKLAGDSYEQYF | TGCAGTGCTAGAGTAAAGCTAGCGGGGGACTCCTACGAGCAGTACTTC
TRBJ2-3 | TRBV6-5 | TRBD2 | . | CASSYSRLAFADTQYF | TGTGCCAGCAGTTACTCCAGACTAGCTTTCGCAGATACGCAGTATTTT
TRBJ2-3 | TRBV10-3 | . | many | CAISESKYGAQYF | TGTGCCATCAGTGAGTCGAAATACGGCGCGCAGTATTTT
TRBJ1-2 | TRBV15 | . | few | CATSRDPTGTLHGYTF | TGTGCCACCAGCAGAGATCCGACAGGTACCCTTCATGGCTACACCTTC
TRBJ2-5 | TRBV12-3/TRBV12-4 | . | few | CASSDPFQETQYF | TGTGCCAGCAGCGACCCCTTCCAAGAGACCCAGTACTTC
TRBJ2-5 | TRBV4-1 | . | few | CASSQRGRPGAFNQETQYF | TGCGCCAGCAGCCAAAGGGGTCGGCCAGGGGCCTTCAACCAAGAGACCCAGTACTTC
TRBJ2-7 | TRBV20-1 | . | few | CSARGADAYEQYF | TGCAGTGCTAGAGGGGCCGACGCCTACGAGCAGTACTTC
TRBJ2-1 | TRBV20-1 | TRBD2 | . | CSARLAGHYNEQFF | TGCAGTGCGCGACTAGCGGGACATTACAATGAGCAGTTCTTC